These 32 T cell receptor beta chains came from one sample sequenced in a study of PD-1 blockade in classical Hodgkin lymphoma. Sequencing was performed with immunoSEQ multiplex PCR; in TCRdb, only in-frame clones are kept and a portion is missing. The table lists about 50,000 clones, approximately 73% of them singletons. With no exception, relapse followed autologous stem cell transplantation in all patients, and brentuximab vedotin exposure varied. The specimen was peripheral blood mononuclear cells (PBMCs), collected before the second cycle of nivolumab. The receptors here all came from a human donor with classical Hodgkin lymphoma.

The V gene is TRBV9, the J gene TRBJ2-5; either TRBD1 or TRBD2 may fit D (5 bases each). Germline CDR1 is SGDLS and CDR2 is YYNGEE. Between the trimmed V and J ends, which lost 0 bases and 5 bases, there was a span of 20 bases. This CDR3 spans 17 amino acids. CDR3 coding DNA: TGTGCCAGCAGCGTAGGGGGTGGGGACCCCGGTTGGGAGACCCAGTACTTC. Translation gives CASSVGGGDPGWETQYF.

This sequence joins TRBV6-5 and TRBJ1-1; TRBD1 matches at 7 bases. Trimming cost V 2 bases and J 10 bases; bases outside gene matches: 4. The CDR3 is 12 residues long. Per germline, CDR1 MNHEY and CDR2 SVGAGI. The CDR3 is CASSYAQGGAFF. In nucleotides, the CDR3 is TGTGCCAGCAGTTACGCCCAGGGGGGAGCTTTCTTT.

The V gene is TRBV7-3, the J gene TRBJ2-7; TRBD1 agrees at 7 bases. Germline CDR1 reads SGHTA; CDR2 reads FQGTGA. The CDR3 is made up of 16 amino acids. With V trimmed by 1 base and J by 6 bases, 12 bases remained unmatched. This chain's CDR3 is CASSLSTGTALSEQYF. The CDR3 region has the DNA TGTGCCAGCAGCTTAAGCACCGGGACAGCCTTGAGCGAGCAGTACTTC.

The rearrangement links TRBV15 to TRBJ2-1, with TRBD2 matching over 9 bases. The CDR3 is 15 amino acids. V dropped 7 bases and J dropped 0; count of bases not matched to a gene: 4. The germline gives CDR1 LNHNV, CDR2 YYDKDF (reference sequence). The CDR3 region is CATIPAGGSYNEQFF. The CDR3, as DNA: TGTGCCACCATCCCAGCGGGAGGCTCCTACAATGAGCAGTTCTTC.

The gene calls are TRBV9 and TRBJ2-1; 12 nucleotides align to TRBD2. Germline CDR1 reads SGDLS; CDR2 reads YYNGEE. J lost 8 bases, V lost 4 bases, and 13 bases had no gene match. The CDR3 covers 17 residues. This chain's CDR3 is CASSLPRTSGMDHEQFF. CDR3 DNA: TGTGCCAGCAGCCTTCCCAGGACTAGCGGGATGGACCATGAGCAGTTCTTC.

The gene calls are TRBV6-6 and TRBJ1-1, with 7 bases that match TRBD1. V lost 8 bases, J lost 5 bases, and 11 bases stayed unmatched. The CDR3 sequence is 14 residues long. The germline CDR1 and CDR2 sequences are MNHNY and SVGAGI (reference sequence). The CDR3 sequence is CASRTQQGRTEAFF. Here the CDR3 DNA reads TGTGCCAGCCGAACCCAACAGGGGAGGACTGAAGCTTTCTTT.

This clone was recorded only once. This chain connects TRBV5-5 to TRBJ1-5; no clear D gene. Germline V lookup: CDR1 SGHKS, CDR2 YYEKEE (reference sequence). Deletions cut 8 bases from V and 0 bases from J, with 12 bases between. The CDR3 consists of 14 residues. CDR3: CASSEDYSNQPQHF. As DNA, the CDR3 is TGTGCCAGTAGCGAAGATTATAGCAATCAGCCCCAGCATTTT.

The chain recombines TRBV2 with TRBJ2-1; D gene unclear. This CDR3 region has 12 residues. Per germline, CDR1 SNHLY and CDR2 FYNNEI. V lost 7 bases to trimming and J lost 5 bases, with 9 bases between them. The CDR3 DNA follows: TGTGCCAGCACGCGAGCCAACAATGAGCAGTTCTTC. Encoded protein: CASTRANNEQFF.

The chain carries TRBV6-5 and TRBJ1-1; D uncertain. From germline, CDR1 is MNHEY and CDR2 SVGAGI. The V and J ends lost 6 bases and 11 bases respectively, with 13 bases between them. The CDR3 covers 11 residues. The CDR3 loop is CASSKQLGAFF. As DNA, the CDR3 is TGTGCCAGCAGCAAGCAGCTGGGGGCTTTCTTT.

The CDR3 here is CASTIWWFRNTEAFF. The CDR3 nucleotides are TGTGCCAGCACCATATGGTGGTTCAGGAACACTGAAGCTTTCTTT. The V and J genes are TRBV5-6 and TRBJ1-1; D remains unclear. Germline values: CDR1 SGHDT, CDR2 YYEEEE. V was trimmed by 6 bases and J by 1 base, leaving 16 bases between them. This CDR3 region has 15 residues.

The chain couples TRBV7-3 to TRBJ2-5; 10 bases fit TRBD2. J gave up 4 bases and V 2 bases, and 7 bases lay outside the gene matches. The CDR3 covers 16 residues. CDR1 is SGHTA and CDR2 is FQGTGA in the germline V gene. The CDR3 DNA reads as TGTGCCAGCAGCTTATCGAGCGGGAGGGCCGGAGAGACCCAGTACTTC. It specifies CASSLSSGRAGETQYF.

The chain joins TRBV7-2 to TRBJ2-7; 11 nucleotides align to TRBD2. CDR1 is SGHTA, CDR2 FQGNSA, per germline. The CDR3 sequence is 17 residues long. J was trimmed by 3 bases and V by 2 bases; bases with no gene match: 9. The CDR3 region is CASSLKTSGIHHYEQYF. CDR3 sequence (DNA): TGTGCCAGCAGCTTAAAGACTAGCGGGATCCATCACTACGAGCAGTACTTC.

This clone was observed a handful of times. The rearrangement uses TRBV5-1 and TRBJ2-3; D is ambiguous. This CDR3 is 15 amino acids long. Trimming left V 2 bases short and J 0 bases short, with 10 bases between. Germline loops: CDR1 SGHRS, CDR2 YFSETQ. The CDR3: CASSLRPTSTDTQYF. The DNA for the CDR3 is TGCGCCAGCAGCTTACGACCGACCAGCACAGATACGCAGTATTTT.

The rearrangement uses TRBV5-1 and TRBJ2-5, with 11 nucleotides matching TRBD2. CDR1 SGHRS and CDR2 YFSETQ come from the germline V gene. The CDR3 loop spans 14 amino acids. V dropped 2 bases and J dropped 3; count of bases not matched to a gene: 0. The CDR3 spells CASSLLAGEETQYF. The CDR3 DNA follows: TGCGCCAGCAGCTTACTAGCGGGAGAAGAGACCCAGTACTTC. The full variable domain, in which reference TRBV5-1 and TRBJ2-5 provide the parts outside the CDR3, is KAGVTQTPRYLIKTRGQQVTLSCSPISGHRSVSWYQQTPGQGLQFLFEYFSETQRNKGNFPGRFSGRQFSNSRSEMNVSTLELGDSALYLCASSLLAGEETQYFGPGTRLLVL.

This chain links TRBV19 with TRBJ2-5; no definite D call. Per germline, CDR1 LNHDA and CDR2 SQIVND (reference sequence). CDR3 length: 13 amino acids. Trimming left V 6 bases short and J 5 bases short, with 13 bases between. The CDR3 here is CASRRNLGETQYF. In nucleotides, the CDR3 is TGTGCCAGTAGGCGTAATTTGGGGGAGACCCAGTACTTC.

The CDR3 region has the DNA TGTGCCAGATGGCTTGGACTCGGCTACGAGCAGTACTTC. It specifies CARWLGLGYEQYF. J is TRBJ2-7 and V is TRBV21-1; the table calls TRBD2, which could not be checked here. TRBV21-1 is classified as a pseudogene. There are 13 residues in the CDR3.

V and J are TRBV10-3 and TRBJ1-1; TRBD1 matches 7 bases. After removal of 3 bases from V and 0 bases from J, the junction contained 10 bases not matched to a gene. CDR1 is ENHRY, CDR2 SYGVKD, per germline. The CDR3 has 17 residues. CDR3 residues: CAISEVHRGNMNTEAFF. CDR3 nucleotide sequence: TGTGCCATCAGTGAAGTCCACAGGGGAAACATGAACACTGAAGCTTTCTTT.

This clone was picked up a small number of times. V is TRBV6-5 and J is TRBJ1-1; the D is unclear. The CDR3 sequence is 13 residues long. CDR1 MNHEY and CDR2 SVGAGI come from the germline V gene. The V gene lost 0 bases and the J gene lost 1 base, with 3 bases spanning the gap. This CDR3 is CASSYSQNTEAFF. The CDR3 nucleotides read TGTGCCAGCAGTTACTCCCAGAACACTGAAGCTTTCTTT.

The rearrangement links TRBV6-5 to TRBJ1-2; tentative D call: TRBD1 (6 bases). From germline, CDR1 is MNHEY and CDR2 SVGAGI. V lost 4 bases and J 4 bases, leaving 19 bases between the germline ends. This CDR3 contains 16 residues. In DNA, the CDR3 is TGTGCCAGCAGTTCCACCAGGACAGCGTTCACCTATGGCTACACCTTC. It yields the protein CASSSTRTAFTYGYTF.

The V gene is TRBV27, the J gene TRBJ2-5, with D maybe TRBD1 (5 bases). CDR1 and CDR2 from the germline V gene are MNHEY and SMNVEV (reference sequence). V lost 0 bases to trimming and J lost 0 bases, with 14 bases between them. The CDR3 runs 17 residues. CDR3 bases: TGTGCCAGCAGTTTATCGGCATGGGGCCGGCACCAAGAGACCCAGTACTTC. Its protein is CASSLSAWGRHQETQYF.

The chain couples TRBV6-1 to TRBJ2-7; TRBD2 is a possible D gene (5 bases). The V gene's germline CDR1 is MNHNS and CDR2 SASEGT. V was clipped by 5 bases and J by 7 bases, with 9 bases between them. The length of the CDR3 is 11 residues. The CDR3 DNA is TGTGCCAGCAGTCACGGGGAAGAGCAGTACTTC. Amino acids: CASSHGEEQYF.

This clone was seen a few times. The rearrangement joins TRBV5-6 to TRBJ1-2, with D maybe TRBD1 (6 bases). The CDR3 extends over 12 amino acids. Looked up from germline, CDR1 is SGHDT and CDR2 is YYEEEE. Trimming took off 4 bases at V and 7 bases at J, with 11 bases between the two ends. The CDR3 DNA reads TGTGCCAGCAGCCCGAGGACAGCTGGCTACACCTTC. It is translated as CASSPRTAGYTF.

This clone was recorded a few times. The gene calls are TRBV5-1 and TRBJ2-7, with 7 bases identical to TRBD2. CDR3 length: 15 residues. V shed 0 bases, J shed 6 bases, and the junction held 9 bases outside the gene matches. Per the germline V gene, CDR1 is SGHRS and CDR2 is YFSETQ. The CDR3 region has the DNA TGCGCCAGCAGCTTGGCGGGGGGACTTGCTACCGAGCAGTACTTC. This codes for CASSLAGGLATEQYF.

The chain is built from TRBV18 and TRBJ1-1; D is unresolved. CDR1 and CDR2 (germline): KGHSH, LQKENI. The CDR3 has 14 residues. Trimming removed 3 bases at V and 6 bases at J, with 14 bases between. The DNA of the CDR3 is TGTGCCAGCTCACCGTCGGCGGAGGGCTCTGAAGCTTTCTTT. This gives the protein CASSPSAEGSEAFF. The full variable domain, with the rest looked up from reference TRBV18 and TRBJ1-1, is NAGVMQNPRHLVRRRGQEARLRCSPMKGHSHVYWYRQLPEEGLKFMVYLQKENIIDESGMPKERFSAEFPKEGPSILRIQQVVRGDSAAYFCASSPSAEGSEAFFGQGTRLTVV.

V usage is TRBV30 and J usage is TRBJ1-2; D possibly corresponds to TRBD1 (6 bases). The germline V and J ends were trimmed by 3 bases and 8 bases, with 13 bases remaining between them. The germline V gene encodes CDR1 GTSNPN and CDR2 SVGIG (reference sequence). CDR3 size: 12 residues. The DNA for the CDR3 is TGTGCCTGGAGCGTAACAGGGTCAGGCTACACCTTC. Residues: CAWSVTGSGYTF.

This clone is a singleton in its sample. This sequence joins TRBV5-1 and TRBJ2-5, with TRBD1 matching over 8 bases. V was clipped by 4 bases and J by 4 bases; unmatched bases: 6. Germline values: CDR1 SGHRS, CDR2 YFSETQ. The CDR3 spans 14 residues. CDR3 protein: CASSPRTGSETQYF. The CDR3 DNA follows: TGCGCCAGCAGCCCCCGGACAGGGTCAGAGACCCAGTACTTC.

V usage is TRBV9 and J usage is TRBJ1-2; D might be TRBD1 (5 bases). This CDR3 has 13 amino acids. From germline, CDR1 is SGDLS and CDR2 YYNGEE. The V end was cut by 0 bases, the J end by 5 bases, with 8 bases between. The CDR3 DNA is TGTGCCAGCAGCGTAGGGGGCGGGTATGGCTACACCTTC. Amino acid sequence: CASSVGGGYGYTF.

This chain joins TRBV19 and TRBJ1-1; no definite D call. The CDR3 spans 11 residues. Germline assignment: CDR1 LNHDA and CDR2 SQIVND (reference sequence). V lost 7 bases and J lost 1, with 4 bases in between. CDR3 nucleotide sequence: TGTGCCAGTATGCGGAACACTGAAGCTTTCTTT. It yields the protein CASMRNTEAFF.

This clone has a single count. This chain joins TRBV19 and TRBJ2-7; 8 bases align to TRBD1. Germline V lookup: CDR1 LNHDA, CDR2 SQIVND (reference sequence). Trimming took 3 bases from V and 3 from J; bases not matched to a gene: 4. The CDR3 is made up of 14 amino acids. The CDR3 spells CASSMAQGDYEQYF. The CDR3 coding sequence is TGTGCCAGTAGTATGGCACAGGGGGACTACGAGCAGTACTTC.

The chain employs TRBV29-1 and TRBJ2-2; 8 positions agree with TRBD1. CDR1 SQVTM and CDR2 ANQGSEA come from the germline V gene. V shed 7 bases and J 1 base; nucleotides not matched to a gene: 5. CDR3 length: 14 residues. The CDR3 DNA is TGCAGCGCCAGAGGACAGGGGAACACCGGGGAGCTGTTTTTT. Translating it yields CSARGQGNTGELFF.

V gene TRBV11-3 combines with J gene TRBJ2-7; TRBD1 matches 10 bases. V dropped 0 bases and J dropped 5; count of bases not matched to a gene: 7. CDR1 and CDR2 (germline): SGHNT, YENEEA. The CDR3 extends over 16 amino acids. CDR3 nucleotide sequence: TGTGCCAGCAGCTTAGACCCCGGGACAGGGGAGCACGAGCAGTACTTC. This sequence encodes CASSLDPGTGEHEQYF.

The chain has TRBV7-6 and TRBJ2-2; D ambiguous. Trimming took off 1 base at V and 6 bases at J, with 6 bases between the two ends. Germline values: CDR1 SGHVS, CDR2 FNYEAQ. The CDR3 has 13 residues. The CDR3 sequence is CASSLGVAGELFF. CDR3 bases: TGTGCCAGCAGCTTAGGAGTGGCCGGGGAGCTGTTTTTT.